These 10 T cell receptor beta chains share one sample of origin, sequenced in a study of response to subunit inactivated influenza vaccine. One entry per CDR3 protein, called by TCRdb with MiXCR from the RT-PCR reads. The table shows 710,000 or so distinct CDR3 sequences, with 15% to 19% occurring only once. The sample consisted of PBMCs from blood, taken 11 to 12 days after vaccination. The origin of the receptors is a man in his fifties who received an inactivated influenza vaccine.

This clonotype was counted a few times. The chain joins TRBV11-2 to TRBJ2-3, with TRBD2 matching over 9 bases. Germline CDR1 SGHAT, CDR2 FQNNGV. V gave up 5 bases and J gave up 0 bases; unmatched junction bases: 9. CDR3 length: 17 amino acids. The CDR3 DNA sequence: TGTGCCAGCAGCAAAGCGGGGGGCATCACTAGCACAGATACGCAGTATTTT. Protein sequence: CASSKAGGITSTDTQYF.

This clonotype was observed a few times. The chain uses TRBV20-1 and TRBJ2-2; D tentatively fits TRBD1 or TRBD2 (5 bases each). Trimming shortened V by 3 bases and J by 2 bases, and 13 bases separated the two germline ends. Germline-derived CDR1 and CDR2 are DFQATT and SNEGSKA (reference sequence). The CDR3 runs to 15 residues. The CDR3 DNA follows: TGCAGTGCTAGGGGACGGGGCGGAAACACCGGGGAGCTGTTTTTT. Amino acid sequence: CSARGRGGNTGELFF.

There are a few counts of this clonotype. The CDR3 spells CASSSGLAGWETQYF. The CDR3 DNA sequence: TGTGCCAGCAGCTCGGGACTAGCGGGGTGGGAGACCCAGTACTTC. J is TRBJ2-5 and V is TRBV7-2; 13 bases are shared with TRBD2. This CDR3 is built from 15 residues. Trimming cost V 4 bases and J 5 bases; bases outside gene matches: 4. Germline CDR1 reads SGHTA; CDR2 reads FQGNSA.

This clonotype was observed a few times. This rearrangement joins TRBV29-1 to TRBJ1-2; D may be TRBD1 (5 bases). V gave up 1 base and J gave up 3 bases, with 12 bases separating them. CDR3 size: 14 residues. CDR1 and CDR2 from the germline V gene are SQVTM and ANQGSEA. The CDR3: CSVEVPGLDYGYTF. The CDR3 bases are TGCAGCGTTGAAGTTCCGGGGCTAGACTATGGCTACACCTTC.

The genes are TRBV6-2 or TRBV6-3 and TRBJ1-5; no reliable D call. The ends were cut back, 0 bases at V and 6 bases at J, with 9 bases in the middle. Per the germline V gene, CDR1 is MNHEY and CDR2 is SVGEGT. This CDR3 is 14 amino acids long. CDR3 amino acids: CASSYSRDSQPQHF. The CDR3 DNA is TGTGCCAGCAGTTACTCAAGGGATAGTCAGCCCCAGCATTTT.

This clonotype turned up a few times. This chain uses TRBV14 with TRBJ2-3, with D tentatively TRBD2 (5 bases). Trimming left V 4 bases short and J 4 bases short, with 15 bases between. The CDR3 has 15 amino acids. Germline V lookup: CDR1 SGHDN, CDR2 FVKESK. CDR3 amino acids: CASSPMTGRPDTQYF. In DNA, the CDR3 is TGTGCCAGCAGCCCCATGACGGGAAGGCCAGATACGCAGTATTTT.

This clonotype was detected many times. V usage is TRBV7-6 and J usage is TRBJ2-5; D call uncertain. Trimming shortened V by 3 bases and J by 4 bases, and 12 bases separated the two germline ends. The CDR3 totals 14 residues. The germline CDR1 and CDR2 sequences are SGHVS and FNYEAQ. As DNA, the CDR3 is TGTGCCAGCAGCTTGGAGCGAGGTGGAGAGACCCAGTACTTC. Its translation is CASSLERGGETQYF.

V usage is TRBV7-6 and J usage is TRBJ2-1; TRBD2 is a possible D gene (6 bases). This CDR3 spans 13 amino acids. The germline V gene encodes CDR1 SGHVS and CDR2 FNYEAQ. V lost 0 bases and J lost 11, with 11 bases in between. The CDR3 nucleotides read TGTGCCAGCAGCTTAGCGACTAGGGGACAGCAGTTCTTC. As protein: CASSLATRGQQFF.

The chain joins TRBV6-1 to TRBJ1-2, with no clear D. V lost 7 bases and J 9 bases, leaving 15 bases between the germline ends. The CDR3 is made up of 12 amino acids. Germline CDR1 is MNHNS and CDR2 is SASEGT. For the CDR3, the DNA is TGTGCCAGCAATCCAGGCCTCTTGAGCTACACCTTC. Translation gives CASNPGLLSYTF.

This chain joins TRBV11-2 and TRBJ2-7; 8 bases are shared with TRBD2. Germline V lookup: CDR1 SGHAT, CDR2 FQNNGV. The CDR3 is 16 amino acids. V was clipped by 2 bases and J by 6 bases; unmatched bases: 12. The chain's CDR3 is CASSLRSPGLVTEQYF. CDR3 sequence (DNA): TGTGCCAGCAGCTTAAGGTCACCGGGACTAGTCACCGAGCAGTACTTC.